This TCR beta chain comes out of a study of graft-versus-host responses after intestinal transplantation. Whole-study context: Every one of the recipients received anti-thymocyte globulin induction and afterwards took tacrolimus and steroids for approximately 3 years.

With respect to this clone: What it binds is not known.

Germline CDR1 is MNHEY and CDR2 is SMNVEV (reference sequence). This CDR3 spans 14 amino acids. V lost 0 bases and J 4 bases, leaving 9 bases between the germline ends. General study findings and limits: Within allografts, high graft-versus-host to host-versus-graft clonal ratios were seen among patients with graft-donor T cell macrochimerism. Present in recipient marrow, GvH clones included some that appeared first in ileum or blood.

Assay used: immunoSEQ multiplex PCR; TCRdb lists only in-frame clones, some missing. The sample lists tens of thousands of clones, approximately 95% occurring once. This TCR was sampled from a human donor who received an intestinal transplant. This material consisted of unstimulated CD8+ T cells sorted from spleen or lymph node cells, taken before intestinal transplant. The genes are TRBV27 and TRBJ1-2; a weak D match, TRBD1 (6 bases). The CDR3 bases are TGTGCCAGCAGTTTATCGGGACAAATCTATGGCTACACCTTC. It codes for CASSLSGQIYGYTF.